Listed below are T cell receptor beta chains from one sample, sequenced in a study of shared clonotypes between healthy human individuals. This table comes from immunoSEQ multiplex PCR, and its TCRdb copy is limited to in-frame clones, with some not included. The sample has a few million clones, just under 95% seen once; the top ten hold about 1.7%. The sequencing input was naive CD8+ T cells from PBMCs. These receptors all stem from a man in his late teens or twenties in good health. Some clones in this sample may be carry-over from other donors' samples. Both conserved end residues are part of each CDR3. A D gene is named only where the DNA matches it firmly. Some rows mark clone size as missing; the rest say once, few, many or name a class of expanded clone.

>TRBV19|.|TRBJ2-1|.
CASRGPRGQFF
TGTGCCAGTAGGGGACCGAGGGGGCAGTTCTTC
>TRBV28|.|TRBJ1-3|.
CASSFEVSSGNTIYF
TGTGCCAGCAGTTTCGAAGTCTCCTCTGGAAACACCATATATTTT
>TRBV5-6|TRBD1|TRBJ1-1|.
CASSPRPGQETEAFF
TGTGCCAGCAGCCCTCGGCCGGGACAGGAAACCGAAGCTTTCTTT
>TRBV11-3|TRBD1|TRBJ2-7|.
CASSNRDRVYEQYF
TGTGCCAGCAGCAACCGGGACAGGGTTTACGAGCAGTACTTC
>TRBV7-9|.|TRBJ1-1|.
CASSLGGMGKAEAFF
TGTGCCAGCAGCTTAGGTGGTATGGGGAAAGCCGAAGCTTTCTTT
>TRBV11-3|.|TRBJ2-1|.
CASSLVGRLLDHEQFF
TGTGCCAGCAGCTTAGTGGGTAGACTCCTAGACCATGAGCAGTTCTTC
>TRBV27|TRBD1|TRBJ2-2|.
CASSYGQGNTGELFF
TGTGCCAGCAGCTACGGACAGGGGAACACCGGGGAGCTGTTTTTT
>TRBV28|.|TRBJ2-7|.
CASRIGHSSYEQYF
TGTGCCAGCAGGATCGGACACAGCTCCTACGAGCAGTACTTC
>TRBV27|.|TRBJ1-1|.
CASSPAGVTEAFF
TGTGCCAGCAGTCCTGCAGGGGTTACTGAAGCTTTCTTT
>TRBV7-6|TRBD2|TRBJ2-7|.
CASSLMASGRAREQYF
TGTGCCAGCAGCTTAATGGCTAGCGGGAGGGCCCGCGAGCAGTACTTC
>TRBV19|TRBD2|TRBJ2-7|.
CASSWTSGAYEQYF
TGTGCCAGTAGCTGGACTAGCGGTGCCTACGAGCAGTACTTC
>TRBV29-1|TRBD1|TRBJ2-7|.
CSVRMGQGPLVWEQYF
TGCAGCGTTCGCATGGGACAGGGCCCTCTTGTGTGGGAGCAGTACTTC
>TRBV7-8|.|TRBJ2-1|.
CASQSYAYNEQFF
TGTGCCAGCCAGTCCTACGCCTACAATGAGCAGTTCTTC
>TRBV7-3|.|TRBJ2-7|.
CASSSSGTRYEQYF
TGTGCCAGCAGCTCCTCCGGGACCAGATACGAGCAGTACTTC
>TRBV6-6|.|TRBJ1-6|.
CASSYSGGAGSPLHF
TGTGCCAGCAGTTACTCGGGGGGCGCAGGTTCACCCCTCCACTTT
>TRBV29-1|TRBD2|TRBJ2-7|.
CSVAGTSGKTYEQYF
TGCAGCGTCGCAGGGACTAGCGGGAAAACCTACGAGCAGTACTTC
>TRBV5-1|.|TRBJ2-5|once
CASSWGLQETQYF
TGCGCCAGCAGCTGGGGACTCCAAGAGACCCAGTACTTC